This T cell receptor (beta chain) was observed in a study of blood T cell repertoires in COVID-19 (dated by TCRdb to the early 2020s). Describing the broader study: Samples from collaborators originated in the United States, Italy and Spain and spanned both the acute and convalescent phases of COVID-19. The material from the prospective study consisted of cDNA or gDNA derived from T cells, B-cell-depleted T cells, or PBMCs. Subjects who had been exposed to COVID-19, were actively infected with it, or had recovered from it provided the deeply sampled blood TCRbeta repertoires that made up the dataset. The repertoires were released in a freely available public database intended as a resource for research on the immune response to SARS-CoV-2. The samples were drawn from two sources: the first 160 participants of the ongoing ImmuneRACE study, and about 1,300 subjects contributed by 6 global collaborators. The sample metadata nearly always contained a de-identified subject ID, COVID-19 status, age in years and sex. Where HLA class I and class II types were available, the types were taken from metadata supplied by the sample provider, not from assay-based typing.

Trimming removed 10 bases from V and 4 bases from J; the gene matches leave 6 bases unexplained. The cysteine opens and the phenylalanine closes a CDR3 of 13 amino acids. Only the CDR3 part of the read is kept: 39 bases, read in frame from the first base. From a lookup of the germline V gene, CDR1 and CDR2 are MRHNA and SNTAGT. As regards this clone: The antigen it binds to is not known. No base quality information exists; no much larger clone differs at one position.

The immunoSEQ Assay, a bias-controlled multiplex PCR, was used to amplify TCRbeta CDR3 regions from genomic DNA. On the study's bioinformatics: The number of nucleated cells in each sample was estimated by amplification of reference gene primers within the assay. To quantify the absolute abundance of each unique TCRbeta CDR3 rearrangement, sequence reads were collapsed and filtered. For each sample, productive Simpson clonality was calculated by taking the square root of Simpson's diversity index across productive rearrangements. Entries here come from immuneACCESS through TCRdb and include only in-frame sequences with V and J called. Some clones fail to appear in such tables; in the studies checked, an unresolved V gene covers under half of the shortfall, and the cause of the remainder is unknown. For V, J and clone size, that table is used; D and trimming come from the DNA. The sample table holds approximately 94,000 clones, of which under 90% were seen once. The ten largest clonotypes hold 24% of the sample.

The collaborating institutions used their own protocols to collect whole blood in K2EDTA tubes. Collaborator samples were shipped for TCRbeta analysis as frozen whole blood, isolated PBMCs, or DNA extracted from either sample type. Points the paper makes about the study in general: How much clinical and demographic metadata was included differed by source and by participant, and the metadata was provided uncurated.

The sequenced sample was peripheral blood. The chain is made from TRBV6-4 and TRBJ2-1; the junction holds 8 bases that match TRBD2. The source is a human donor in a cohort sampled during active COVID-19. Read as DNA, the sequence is TGTGCCACCGCTCCTAGCGGGTACAATGAGCAGTTCTTC. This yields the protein CATAPSGYNEQFF.